This TCR beta chain was identified in a study of T cells in Graves' hyperthyroidism and ophthalmopathy. Germline CDR1 reads SGHAT; CDR2 reads FQNNGV. J was trimmed by 2 bases and V by 8 bases; bases with no gene match: 16. CDR3 length equals 17 residues. RNA transcripts provided the source from which TCR beta CDR3 regions were amplified. Using the HTBI primer set, a first-round RT-PCR was run on the TCR CDR3. TCRdb recomputed calls from the multiplex PCR reads with MiXCR, one row per CDR3 protein. The repertoire holds about 24,000 distinct CDR3 sequences, 45% to 50% seen once, with 25% in the top ten.

The chain carries TRBV11-2 and TRBJ2-7; 9 bases align to TRBD1. Material for sequencing was blood. This receptor was identified in a woman aged 40 to 49 with Graves' hyperthyroidism that later progressed to Graves' ophthalmopathy. The CDR3 DNA follows: TGTGCCAGCCTCCGGGACCTTGGACAGGGGACAGCCTACGAGCAGTACTTC. Residues: CASLRDLGQGTAYEQYF.